Following are 13 T cell receptor beta chains from one sample sequenced in a study of chemoradiotherapy in HPV16-positive cancers. Profiled with immunoSEQ multiplex PCR; TCRdb holds only in-frame clones, not every one. The sample has some 3,100 clones, 83% seen once; the top ten hold less than 3.5%. Source: tumor tissue, taken from a patient who underwent chemoradiotherapy. These receptor sequences come from a human donor with HPV-associated anogenital cancer.

The V call is TRBV10-3, the J call TRBJ2-5, with D maybe TRBD2 (6 bases). CDR3 length: 15 amino acids. V was shortened by 8 bases and J by 1 base, with 17 bases between the two germline ends. CDR1 and CDR2 from the germline V gene are ENHRY and SYGVKD. The CDR3 region has the DNA TGTGCCATCTCGACCCTGCCCGGGAGCCAAGAGACCCAGTACTTC. It codes for CAISTLPGSQETQYF.

This chain links TRBV2 with TRBJ1-3; D gene uncertain. The germline CDR1 and CDR2 sequences are SNHLY and FYNNEI. V lost 8 bases to trimming and J lost 4 bases, with 6 bases between them. The CDR3 is made up of 11 amino acids. The CDR3 is CASGDGNTIYF. The CDR3 coding sequence is TGTGCCAGCGGCGACGGAAACACCATATATTTT.

This sequence joins TRBV4-1 and TRBJ2-7, with 9 bases that match TRBD1. Germline CDR1 MGHRA, CDR2 YSYEKL. V lost 1 base to trimming and J lost 2 bases; unmatched junction nucleotides: 12. There are 18 residues in the CDR3. This chain's CDR3 is CASSQVFAGTGSTYEQYF. The CDR3 DNA sequence: TGCGCCAGCAGCCAAGTCTTCGCCGGGACAGGGTCCACCTACGAGCAGTACTTC.

The rearrangement links TRBV7-2 to TRBJ2-3; D may be TRBD1 (6 bases). CDR3 size: 13 residues. The V end was cut by 1 base, the J end by 10 bases, with 12 bases between. Germline V gene data show CDR1 as SGHTA and CDR2 as FQGNSA. The DNA for the CDR3 is TGTGCCAGCAGCTTAGGACACCCAGGGGCGCAGTATTTT. Residues: CASSLGHPGAQYF.

In its sample, this clone was seen a few times. An end of the junction differs from the germline gene, which may be a read error. This chain uses TRBV2 with TRBJ2-3; 14 nucleotides agree with TRBD2. The CDR3 extends over 15 amino acids. CDR1 and CDR2 from the germline V gene are SNHLY and FYNNEI. The CDR3 reads CASRGLAGGTDTQYF. CDR3 DNA sequence: TGTGCCAGCAGAGGACTAGCGGGAGGCACGGATACGCAGTATTTT.

This rearrangement joins TRBV2 to TRBJ1-2; no reliable D call. The CDR3 contains 13 residues. The germline V and J ends were trimmed by 6 bases and 4 bases, with 12 bases remaining between them. Germline CDR1 is SNHLY and CDR2 is FYNNEI. In nucleotides, the CDR3 is TGTGCCAGCAGCGCCGACCTGTCCTATGGCTACACCTTC. It codes for CASSADLSYGYTF.

This clone was counted a few times. This chain links TRBV6-5 with TRBJ2-7; TRBD1 or TRBD2 may be the D gene (5 bases each). The CDR3 spans 15 residues. Germline CDR1 and CDR2: MNHEY and SVGAGI. V was trimmed by 3 bases and J by 4 bases, leaving 16 bases between them. CDR3 sequence: CASSYFGAPGYEQYF. The CDR3 DNA reads TGTGCCAGCAGTTATTTCGGGGCACCGGGTTACGAGCAGTACTTC.

The rearrangement links TRBV6-1 to TRBJ2-3; 8 bases agree with TRBD2. Trimming took 8 bases from V and 3 from J; bases not matched to a gene: 10. The CDR3 has 15 amino acids. The germline CDR1 and CDR2 sequences are MNHNS and SASEGT. The CDR3 coding sequence is TGTGCCAGCTTCACCGGGAGGGAGGGGACAGATACGCAGTATTTT. Translation gives CASFTGREGTDTQYF.

This chain uses TRBV20-1 with TRBJ1-1, with TRBD1 identical over 7 bases. This CDR3 comprises 11 residues. Germline V CDR1 and CDR2: DFQATT, SNEGSKA (reference sequence). V dropped 5 bases and J dropped 4; count of bases not matched to a gene: 1. Here the CDR3 DNA reads TGCAGTGCTTGGGACAGCACTGAAGCTTTCTTT. This encodes CSAWDSTEAFF.

The chain couples TRBV9 to TRBJ2-1; 12 bases match TRBD2. CDR3 length equals 19 residues. Germline CDR1 is SGDLS and CDR2 is YYNGEE. J gave up 0 bases and V 4 bases, and 11 bases lay outside the gene matches. CDR3 region: CASSPKTSGGPSSYNEQFF. In nucleotides, the CDR3 is TGTGCCAGCAGCCCGAAGACTAGCGGGGGCCCTAGCTCCTACAATGAGCAGTTCTTC.

The chain is built from TRBV5-1 and TRBJ2-4; possibly TRBD1 for D (6 bases). V lost 4 bases to trimming and J lost 1 base, with 18 bases between them. The CDR3 consists of 17 residues. Germline V gene sequence: CDR1 SGHRS, CDR2 YFSETQ. DNA of the CDR3: TGCGCCAGCAGCGTAAACGCATTGGGGGCGGCCAAAAACATTCAGTACTTC. Residues: CASSVNALGAAKNIQYF. Using reference TRBV5-1 and TRBJ2-4 for the parts outside the CDR3, the full variable domain is KAGVTQTPRYLIKTRGQQVTLSCSPISGHRSVSWYQQTPGQGLQFLFEYFSETQRNKGNFPGRFSGRQFSNSRSEMNVSTLELGDSALYLCASSVNALGAAKNIQYFGAGTRLSVL.

The rearrangement uses TRBV19 and TRBJ2-2, with D unresolved. Germline values: CDR1 LNHDA, CDR2 SQIVND (reference sequence). V lost 10 bases to trimming and J lost 7 bases, with 13 bases between them. CDR3 length: 12 residues. CDR3 amino acids: CATIDRIGELFF. CDR3 coding DNA: TGTGCCACCATCGATCGGATCGGGGAGCTGTTTTTT.

The chain uses TRBV6-1 and TRBJ1-1; no clear D gene. The CDR3 is 17 amino acids. Trimming shortened V by 3 bases and J by 0 bases, and 17 bases separated the two germline ends. Germline assignment: CDR1 MNHNS and CDR2 SASEGT. The chain's CDR3 is CASSDLGSFVMNTEAFF. The CDR3 nucleotides are TGTGCCAGCAGTGATTTGGGCAGTTTTGTTATGAACACTGAAGCTTTCTTT.